Presented here are 16 T cell receptor beta chains from one specimen sequenced in a study of blood T cell repertoires in COVID-19. Libraries were prepared by immunoSEQ multiplex PCR; TCRdb keeps only in-frame clonotypes and omits some of them. This repertoire shows more than 100,000 clones, roughly 90% found once; its top ten account for 18%. Specimen: peripheral blood. All receptors come from a man aged 50 to 60 with active or convalescent COVID-19.

This sequence joins TRBV9 and TRBJ1-4; a weak D match, TRBD1 (6 bases). This CDR3 is built from 15 residues. With 2 bases removed from V and 8 bases from J, the gap between germline ends came to 16 bases. Per the germline V gene, CDR1 is SGDLS and CDR2 is YYNGEE. DNA for the CDR3: TGTGCCAGCAGCGTGGGGGACAACCCGGGCGAAAAACTGTTTTTT. The encoded protein is CASSVGDNPGEKLFF.

V is TRBV13 and J is TRBJ2-1, with 14 bases fitting TRBD2. CDR3 length equals 19 residues. Looked up from germline, CDR1 is PRHDT and CDR2 is FYEKMQ (reference sequence). V was clipped by 4 bases and J by 4 bases; unmatched bases: 12. The CDR3 DNA follows: TGTGCCAGCAGCTCGACTAGCGGGAGGGCTGTCGCCCGGTACAATGAGCAGTTCTTC. This sequence encodes CASSSTSGRAVARYNEQFF.

The chain couples TRBV30 to TRBJ2-1; TRBD2 is a possible D gene (6 bases). This CDR3 has 15 residues. V lost 1 base and J 9 bases, leaving 19 bases between the germline ends. Germline V lookup: CDR1 GTSNPN, CDR2 SVGIG (reference sequence). CDR3 sequence (DNA): TGTGCCTGGAGTGACCCTTTTCGACTAGAAACTGAGCAGTTCTTC. The encoded protein is CAWSDPFRLETEQFF.

The chain recombines TRBV29-1 with TRBJ2-7; the match to TRBD1 covers 9 bases. Germline CDR1 SQVTM, CDR2 ANQGSEA. Losses at the gene ends were 6 bases for V and 7 bases for J; bases not matched to a gene: 7. The CDR3 has 12 residues. The CDR3 coding sequence is TGCAGCGTAGGGACAGGGCCCGGGGAGCAGTACTTC. It is translated as CSVGTGPGEQYF.

The chain employs TRBV30 and TRBJ2-5; 8 positions match TRBD1. Germline V gene lookup returns CDR1 GTSNPN and CDR2 SVGIG (reference sequence). The CDR3 covers 14 residues. With 1 base clipped from V and 7 bases from J, the junction kept 8 bases outside the gene matches. The CDR3 loop reads CAWSEDRGPRTQYF. The CDR3 DNA reads TGTGCCTGGAGTGAAGACAGGGGCCCGAGGACCCAGTACTTC.

The chain is built from TRBV19 and TRBJ1-5; 9 bases align to TRBD1. Germline loops: CDR1 LNHDA, CDR2 SQIVND (reference sequence). There are 15 residues in the CDR3. The trim removed 4 bases at V and 6 bases at J, leaving 7 bases unmatched. As DNA, the CDR3 is TGTGCCAGTAGTAGTTTGGACAGGGGTTTTCAGCCCCAGCATTTT. Protein: CASSSLDRGFQPQHF.

The V and J genes are TRBV7-8 and TRBJ2-7, with TRBD1 identical over 7 bases. The germline V gene has CDR1 SGHVS and CDR2 FQNEAQ. V dropped 1 base and J dropped 4; count of bases not matched to a gene: 10. The CDR3 covers 16 residues. Written as DNA, the CDR3 is TGTGCCAGCAGCTTAGGGAGGACAGGCATTGCATACGAGCAGTACTTC. Translating it yields CASSLGRTGIAYEQYF.

The V and J genes are TRBV6-5 and TRBJ2-3; 10 bases match TRBD2. Germline CDR1 and CDR2: MNHEY and SVGAGI. The CDR3 is 14 residues long. The V gene end was trimmed by 6 bases and the J gene end by 6 bases; junction bases not matched to a gene: 6. The CDR3 region is CASRVSGGWDTQYF. DNA of the CDR3: TGTGCCAGCAGGGTTAGCGGGGGGTGGGATACGCAGTATTTT.

This clone was seen a single time. The chain combines TRBV9 with TRBJ2-1; tentative D call: TRBD1 (8 bases). The CDR3 is 16 amino acids. The germline V and J ends were trimmed by 0 bases and 4 bases, with 14 bases remaining between them. The germline V gene has CDR1 SGDLS and CDR2 YYNGEE. The CDR3 reads CASSVATGGVYNEQFF. CDR3 bases: TGTGCCAGCAGCGTAGCTACAGGGGGGGTTTACAATGAGCAGTTCTTC.

This sequence joins TRBV30 and TRBJ2-1; TRBD2 matches at 13 bases. Germline V gene data show CDR1 as GTSNPN and CDR2 as SVGIG (reference sequence). V shed 4 bases, J shed 8 bases, and the junction held 8 bases outside the gene matches. This CDR3 contains 15 residues. This CDR3 reads CAWTRLAGGVDEQFF. The CDR3, as DNA: TGTGCCTGGACCAGACTAGCGGGAGGTGTGGATGAGCAGTTCTTC.

The chain is built from TRBV7-9 and TRBJ2-7; perhaps TRBD1 as D (5 bases). V was shortened by 1 base and J by 9 bases, with 13 bases between the two germline ends. The CDR3 extends over 13 amino acids. Germline CDR1 and CDR2: SEHNR and FQNEAQ (reference sequence). The CDR3: CASSLGGRSGQYF. The CDR3 DNA sequence: TGTGCCAGCAGCTTAGGGGGCAGGTCTGGGCAGTACTTC.

The V call is TRBV7-8, the J call TRBJ1-5; 8 nucleotides line up with TRBD1. CDR1 and CDR2 from the germline V gene are SGHVS and FQNEAQ. CDR3 length equals 14 residues. The V gene end was trimmed by 3 bases and the J gene end by 8 bases; junction bases not matched to a gene: 6. The chain's CDR3 is CASSLAGGFEPQHF. In nucleotides, the CDR3 is TGTGCCAGCAGCTTGGCAGGGGGCTTCGAGCCCCAGCATTTT.

This clone was counted a few times. This chain joins TRBV29-1 and TRBJ1-1, with D unresolved. CDR3 length equals 13 residues. Germline assignment: CDR1 SQVTM and CDR2 ANQGSEA. Trimming stripped 4 bases from V and 3 bases from J, with 12 bases between. The CDR3 sequence is CSVVGSDYTEAFF. The CDR3 DNA reads TGCAGCGTTGTAGGTTCGGACTACACTGAAGCTTTCTTT.

This sequence joins TRBV5-4 and TRBJ2-7, with D uncertain. The V gene lost 0 bases and the J gene lost 7 bases, with 11 bases spanning the gap. The germline V gene has CDR1 SGHNT and CDR2 YYREEE (reference sequence). The CDR3 contains 13 residues. The CDR3 region is CASSLGPRWEQYF. The CDR3 nucleotides are TGTGCCAGCAGCTTGGGACCGCGGTGGGAGCAGTACTTC. The full variable domain, completed using reference TRBV5-4 and TRBJ2-7, is ETGVTQSPTHLIKTRGQQVTLRCSSQSGHNTVSWYQQALGQGPQFIFQYYREEENGRGNFPPRFSGLQFPNYSSELNVNALELDDSALYLCASSLGPRWEQYFGPGTRLTVT.

This clone has just a few counts. This chain uses TRBV29-1 with TRBJ2-7; D call uncertain. V was clipped by 7 bases and J by 7 bases, with 20 bases between them. The CDR3 is made up of 13 amino acids. CDR1 and CDR2 from the germline V gene are SQVTM and ANQGSEA. The CDR3 is CSAIEAHRWEQYF. The CDR3, as DNA: TGCAGCGCCATTGAGGCCCATCGCTGGGAGCAGTACTTC.

Only one count was recorded for this clone. The genes are TRBV12-3 or TRBV12-4 and TRBJ1-2; D unclear. This CDR3 spans 13 amino acids. The V gene lost 5 bases and the J gene lost 7 bases, with 14 bases spanning the gap. This CDR3 reads CASSILGYSGYTF. CDR3 sequence (DNA): TGTGCCAGCAGTATTCTCGGGTACTCTGGCTACACCTTC.